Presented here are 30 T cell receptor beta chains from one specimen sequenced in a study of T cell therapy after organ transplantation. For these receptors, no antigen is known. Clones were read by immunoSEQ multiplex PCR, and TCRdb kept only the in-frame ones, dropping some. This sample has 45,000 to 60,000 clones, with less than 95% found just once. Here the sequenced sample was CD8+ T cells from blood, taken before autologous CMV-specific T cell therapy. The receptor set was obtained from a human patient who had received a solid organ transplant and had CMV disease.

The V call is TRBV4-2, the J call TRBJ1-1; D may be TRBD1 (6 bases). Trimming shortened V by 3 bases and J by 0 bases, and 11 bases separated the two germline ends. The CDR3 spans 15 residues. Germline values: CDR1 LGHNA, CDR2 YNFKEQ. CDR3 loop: CASSQKGQMNTEAFF. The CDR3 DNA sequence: TGTGCCAGCAGCCAGAAAGGACAGATGAACACTGAAGCTTTCTTT.

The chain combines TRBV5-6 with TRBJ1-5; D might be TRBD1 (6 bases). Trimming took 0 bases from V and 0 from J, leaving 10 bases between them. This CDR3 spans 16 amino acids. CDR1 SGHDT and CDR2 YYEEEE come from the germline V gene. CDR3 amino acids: CASSLGGGFSNQPQHF. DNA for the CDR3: TGTGCCAGCAGCTTGGGCGGGGGCTTTAGCAATCAGCCCCAGCATTTT.

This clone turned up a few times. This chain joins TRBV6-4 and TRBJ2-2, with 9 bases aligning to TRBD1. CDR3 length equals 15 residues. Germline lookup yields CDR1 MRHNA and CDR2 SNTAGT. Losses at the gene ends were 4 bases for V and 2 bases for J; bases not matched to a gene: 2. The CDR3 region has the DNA TGTGCCAGCAGTGCTACAGGGGGCAACACCGGGGAGCTGTTTTTT. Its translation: CASSATGGNTGELFF.

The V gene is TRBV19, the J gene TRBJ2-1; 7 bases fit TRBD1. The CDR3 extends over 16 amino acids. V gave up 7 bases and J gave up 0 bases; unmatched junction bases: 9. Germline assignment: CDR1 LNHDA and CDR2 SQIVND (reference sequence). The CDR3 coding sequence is TGTGCCAGTATGACAGGGTTTTCGAGCTCCTACAATGAGCAGTTCTTC. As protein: CASMTGFSSSYNEQFF.

In nucleotides, the CDR3 is TGCGCCAGCAGCCAAGTCCCCCGGAAGAGCTCCTACAATGAGCAGTTCTTC. Amino acids: CASSQVPRKSSYNEQFF. The chain joins TRBV4-1 to TRBJ2-1; no definite D call. V was shortened by 1 base and J by 0 bases, with 13 bases between the two germline ends. The germline V gene has CDR1 MGHRA and CDR2 YSYEKL. The CDR3 has 17 amino acids.

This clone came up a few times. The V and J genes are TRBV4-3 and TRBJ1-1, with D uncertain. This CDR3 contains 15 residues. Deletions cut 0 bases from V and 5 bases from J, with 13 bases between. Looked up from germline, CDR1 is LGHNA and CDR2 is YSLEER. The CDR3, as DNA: TGCGCCAGCAGCCAAGATTCAAACTTGGGGACTGAAGCTTTCTTT. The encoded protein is CASSQDSNLGTEAFF.

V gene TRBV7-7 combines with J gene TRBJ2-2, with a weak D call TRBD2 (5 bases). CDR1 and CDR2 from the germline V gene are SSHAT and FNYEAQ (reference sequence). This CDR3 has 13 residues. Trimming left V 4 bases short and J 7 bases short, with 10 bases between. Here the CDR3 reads CASSSSSGGELFF. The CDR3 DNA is TGTGCCAGCAGCTCCAGCAGCGGCGGGGAGCTGTTTTTT.

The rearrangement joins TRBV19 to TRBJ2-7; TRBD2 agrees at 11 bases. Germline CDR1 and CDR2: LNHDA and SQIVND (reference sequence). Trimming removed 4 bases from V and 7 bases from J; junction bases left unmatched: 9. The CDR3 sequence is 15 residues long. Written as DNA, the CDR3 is TGTGCCAGTAGTACATCAACTAGCGGGGGTCCTGAGCAGTACTTC. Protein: CASSTSTSGGPEQYF.

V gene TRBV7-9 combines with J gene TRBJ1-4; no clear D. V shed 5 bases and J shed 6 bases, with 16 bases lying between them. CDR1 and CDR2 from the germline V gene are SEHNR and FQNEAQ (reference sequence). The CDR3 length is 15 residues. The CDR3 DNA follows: TGTGCCAGCAGCCCACCGTGGGAAGGGTATGAAAAACTGTTTTTT. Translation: CASSPPWEGYEKLFF.

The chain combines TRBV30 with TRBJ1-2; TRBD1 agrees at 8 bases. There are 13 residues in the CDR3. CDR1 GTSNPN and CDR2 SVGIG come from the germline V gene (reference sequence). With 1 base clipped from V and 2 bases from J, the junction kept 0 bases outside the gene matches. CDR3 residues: CAWSDRGNYGYTF. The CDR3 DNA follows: TGTGCCTGGAGTGACAGGGGGAACTATGGCTACACCTTC.

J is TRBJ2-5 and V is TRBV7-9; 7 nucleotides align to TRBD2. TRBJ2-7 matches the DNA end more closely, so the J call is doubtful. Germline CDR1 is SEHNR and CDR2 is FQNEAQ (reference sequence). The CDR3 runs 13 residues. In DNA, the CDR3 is TGTGCCAGCAGCCCCTGGGAGGGCTACGAGCAGTACTTC. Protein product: CASSPWEGYEQYF.

The CDR3 DNA reads TGTGCCAGCAGCTCGGGAGCGAACACCGGGGAGCTGTTTTTT. Translation gives CASSSGANTGELFF. J is TRBJ2-2 and V is TRBV6-5; D is possibly TRBD2 (6 bases). The length of the CDR3 is 14 residues. V lost 6 bases and J 0 bases, leaving 8 bases between the germline ends. Germline CDR1 and CDR2: MNHEY and SVGAGI.

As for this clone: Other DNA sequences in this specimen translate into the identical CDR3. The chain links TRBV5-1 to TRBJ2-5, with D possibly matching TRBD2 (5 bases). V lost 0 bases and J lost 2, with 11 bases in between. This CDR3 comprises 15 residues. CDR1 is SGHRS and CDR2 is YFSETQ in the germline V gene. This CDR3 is CASSLGASSQETQYF. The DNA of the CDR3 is TGCGCCAGCAGCTTGGGGGCTAGCAGTCAAGAGACCCAGTACTTC. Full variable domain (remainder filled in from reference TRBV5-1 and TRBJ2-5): KAGVTQTPRYLIKTRGQQVTLSCSPISGHRSVSWYQQTPGQGLQFLFEYFSETQRNKGNFPGRFSGRQFSNSRSEMNVSTLELGDSALYLCASSLGASSQETQYFGPGTRLLVL.

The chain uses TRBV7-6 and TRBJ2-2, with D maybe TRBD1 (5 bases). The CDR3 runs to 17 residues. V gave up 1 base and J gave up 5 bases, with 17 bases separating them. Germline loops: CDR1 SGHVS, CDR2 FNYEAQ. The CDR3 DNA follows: TGTGCCAGCAGCTTAGACCCTGCAGGGCTAAAGACCGGGGAGCTGTTTTTT. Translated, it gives CASSLDPAGLKTGELFF.

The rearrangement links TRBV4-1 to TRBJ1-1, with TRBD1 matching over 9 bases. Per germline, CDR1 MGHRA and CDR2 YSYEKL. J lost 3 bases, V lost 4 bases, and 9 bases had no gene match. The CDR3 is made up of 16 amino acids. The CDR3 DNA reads TGCGCCAGCAGCCCCAGACAGGGGGTTTTTTACACTGAAGCTTTCTTT. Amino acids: CASSPRQGVFYTEAFF.

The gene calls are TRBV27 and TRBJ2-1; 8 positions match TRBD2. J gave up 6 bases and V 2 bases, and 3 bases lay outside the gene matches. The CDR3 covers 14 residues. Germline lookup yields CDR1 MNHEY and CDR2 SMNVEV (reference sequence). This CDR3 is CASSLSGRINEQFF. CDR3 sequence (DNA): TGTGCCAGCAGTTTAAGCGGGAGAATCAATGAGCAGTTCTTC.

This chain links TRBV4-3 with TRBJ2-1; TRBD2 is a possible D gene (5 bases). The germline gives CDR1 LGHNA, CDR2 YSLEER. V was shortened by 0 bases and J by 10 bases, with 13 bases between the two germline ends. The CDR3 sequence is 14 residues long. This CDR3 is CASSQDLGGIEQFF. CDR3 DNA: TGCGCCAGCAGCCAAGATCTTGGAGGTATAGAGCAGTTCTTC.

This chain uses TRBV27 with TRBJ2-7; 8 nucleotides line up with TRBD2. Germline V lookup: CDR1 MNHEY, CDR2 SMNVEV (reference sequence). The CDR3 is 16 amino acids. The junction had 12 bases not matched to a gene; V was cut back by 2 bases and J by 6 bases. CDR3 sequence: CASSLGPGAGGFEQYF. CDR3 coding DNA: TGTGCCAGCAGTTTAGGCCCCGGGGCGGGAGGCTTCGAGCAGTACTTC.

CDR3 sequence (DNA): TGTGCCAGCAGTTCCCCCGGGGTTGGGTATGGCTACACCTTC. This gives the protein CASSSPGVGYGYTF. J is TRBJ1-2 and V is TRBV27; D not certain. Looked up from germline, CDR1 is MNHEY and CDR2 is SMNVEV (reference sequence). CDR3 size: 14 residues. Trimming removed 4 bases from V and 5 bases from J, with 14 bases in between.

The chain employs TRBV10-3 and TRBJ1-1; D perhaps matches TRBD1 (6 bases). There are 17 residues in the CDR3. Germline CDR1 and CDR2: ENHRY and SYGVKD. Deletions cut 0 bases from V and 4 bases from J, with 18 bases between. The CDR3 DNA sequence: TGTGCCATCAGTGAGTCAAGGGTTGACAGGTCGGGCACTGAAGCTTTCTTT. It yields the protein CAISESRVDRSGTEAFF.

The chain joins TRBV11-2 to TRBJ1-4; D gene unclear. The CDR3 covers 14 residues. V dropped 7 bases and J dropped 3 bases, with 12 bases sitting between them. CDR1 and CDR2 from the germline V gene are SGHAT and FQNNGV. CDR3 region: CASKTQAANEKLFF. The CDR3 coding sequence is TGTGCCAGCAAGACCCAAGCGGCTAATGAAAAACTGTTTTTT.

The CDR3: CASSPTPGAGGYTF. The CDR3 nucleotides are TGTGCCAGCAGCCCCACCCCAGGGGCCGGTGGCTACACCTTC. The V and J genes are TRBV5-6 and TRBJ1-2; tentative D call: TRBD1 (6 bases). CDR3 size: 14 residues. Germline CDR1 is SGHDT and CDR2 is YYEEEE. Trimming shortened V by 4 bases and J by 7 bases, and 17 bases separated the two germline ends.

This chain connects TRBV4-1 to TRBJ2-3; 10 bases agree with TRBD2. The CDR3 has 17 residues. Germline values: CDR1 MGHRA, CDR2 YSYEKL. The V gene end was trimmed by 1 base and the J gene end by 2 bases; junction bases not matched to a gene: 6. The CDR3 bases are TGCGCCAGCAGCCAAGGGACTAGCGGAGACCCCACAGATACGCAGTATTTT. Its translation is CASSQGTSGDPTDTQYF.

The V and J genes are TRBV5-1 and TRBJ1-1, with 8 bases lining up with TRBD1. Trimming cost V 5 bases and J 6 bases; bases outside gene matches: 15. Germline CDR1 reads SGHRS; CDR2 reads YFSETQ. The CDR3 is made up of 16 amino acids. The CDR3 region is CASSTDRGESHAEAFF. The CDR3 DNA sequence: TGCGCCAGCAGTACCGACAGGGGAGAATCCCACGCTGAAGCTTTCTTT.

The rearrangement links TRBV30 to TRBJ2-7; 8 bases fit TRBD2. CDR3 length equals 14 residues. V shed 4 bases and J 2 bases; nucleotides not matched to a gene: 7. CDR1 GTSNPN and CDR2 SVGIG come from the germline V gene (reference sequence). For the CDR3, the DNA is TGTGCCTGGACCTCTAGCGGGCAGCCCTACGAGCAGTACTTC. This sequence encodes CAWTSSGQPYEQYF.

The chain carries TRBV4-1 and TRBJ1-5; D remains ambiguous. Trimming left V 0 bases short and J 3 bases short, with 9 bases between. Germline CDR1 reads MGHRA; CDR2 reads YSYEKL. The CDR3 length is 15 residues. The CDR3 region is CASSQDGRLNQPQHF. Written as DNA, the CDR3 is TGCGCCAGCAGCCAAGATGGCCGGCTCAATCAGCCCCAGCATTTT.

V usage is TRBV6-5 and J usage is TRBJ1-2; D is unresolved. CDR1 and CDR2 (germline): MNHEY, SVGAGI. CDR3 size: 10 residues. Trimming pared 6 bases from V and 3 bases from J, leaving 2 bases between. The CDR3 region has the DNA TGTGCCAGCAGAGACTATGGCTACACCTTC. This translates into CASRDYGYTF.

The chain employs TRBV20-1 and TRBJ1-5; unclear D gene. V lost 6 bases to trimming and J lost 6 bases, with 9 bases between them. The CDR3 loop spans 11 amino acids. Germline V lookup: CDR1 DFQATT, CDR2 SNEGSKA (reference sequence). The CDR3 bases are TGCAGTGCCCAAATAGGTCAGCCCCAGCATTTT. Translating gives CSAQIGQPQHF.

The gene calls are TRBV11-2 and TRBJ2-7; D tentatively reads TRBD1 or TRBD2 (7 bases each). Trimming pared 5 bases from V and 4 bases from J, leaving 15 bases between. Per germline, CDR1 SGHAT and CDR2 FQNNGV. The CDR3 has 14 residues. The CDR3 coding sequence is TGTGCCAGCAGCCCAGGGGGGGGCTTTTACGAGCAGTACTTC. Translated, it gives CASSPGGGFYEQYF. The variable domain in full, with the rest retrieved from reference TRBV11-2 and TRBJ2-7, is EAGVAQSPRYKIIEKRQSVAFWCNPISGHATLYWYQQILGQGPKLLIQFQNNGVVDDSQLPKDRFSAERLKGVDSTLKIQPAKLEDSAVYLCASSPGGGFYEQYFGPGTRLTVT.

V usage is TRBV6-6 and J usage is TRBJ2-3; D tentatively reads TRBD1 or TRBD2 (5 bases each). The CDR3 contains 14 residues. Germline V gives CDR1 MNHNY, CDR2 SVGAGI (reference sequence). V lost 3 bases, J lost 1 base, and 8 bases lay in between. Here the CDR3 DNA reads TGTGCCAGCAGTTATGGGACCCGCACAGATACGCAGTATTTT. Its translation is CASSYGTRTDTQYF.